The clone carrying this T cell receptor beta chain was detected only a few times. The antigen is undetermined. The data belong to a study of blood T cells in healthy people across ages. Study findings and constraints: TCR beta diversity per million T cells fell roughly linearly with age. In long-lived donors, naive CD4+ cell counts and diversity exceeded those of aged donors.

This CDR3 spans 15 amino acids. With 4 bases clipped from V and 1 base from J, the junction kept 3 bases outside the gene matches. CDR1 and CDR2 from the germline V gene are SGHRS and YFSETQ. Then a second PCR, running about 6 to 12 cycles, was carried out with a sample-barcoded 5' primer and a J-beta primer mix. Each of the cDNA molecules was tagged by a template-switch adaptor with 12 random nucleotides. TCRdb re-called the 5' RACE reads with MiXCR, one entry per CDR3 protein. Of approximately 850,000 distinct CDR3 sequences in the sample, approximately 44% were seen once. The receptor comes from a man in his 60s in good health. Sequencing input: blood. The chain combines TRBV5-1 with TRBJ2-3, with 10 bases aligning to TRBD1. The CDR3 loop is CASSHGTGGTDTQYF. The DNA of the CDR3 is TGCGCCAGCAGCCATGGGACAGGGGGCACAGATACGCAGTATTTT.